A single sample is the source of the 3 T cell receptor beta chains below, sequenced in a study of regulatory T cells in long-lasting Graves disease (dated by TCRdb to about 2021). Preparation of the library involved multiplex PCR. This sample was sequenced with an Illumina HiSeq 4000. TCR beta libraries were built with iRepertoire HTBI primers and Arm-PCR amplification of CDR3 regions. The public reads were reprocessed in TCRdb via fastp at Q25 and MiXCR, keeping in-frame beta chains. Each entry merges the rows of one CDR3 protein and shows their most common DNA and genes. The sample profile shows 350,000 to 500,000 distinct CDR3 sequences; about 15% of them were found once. The ten largest clonotypes hold about a quarter of the sample. According to the study, the label for this sample's time point signals: newly diagnosed GD, antithyroid drugs for less than 3 months. For both TCR sequencing and RNA sequencing, RNA was extracted from PBMCs in TRIzol.

This same sample was also taken into another study, of T cells in Graves' hyperthyroidism and ophthalmopathy.

Source: peripheral blood mononuclear cells (PBMCs), taken at new diagnosis, from a patient treated with antithyroid drugs. All receptors come from a woman between 18 and 29 years old with Graves disease. Donor details come from another sample of the same person, matched by shared clones.

The chain recombines TRBV5-1 with TRBJ1-1; the D gene is possibly TRBD1 (5 bases). There are 15 residues in the CDR3. V lost 1 base and J 4 bases, leaving 14 bases between the germline ends. Germline V lookup: CDR1 SGHRS, CDR2 YFSETQ. The CDR3 loop reads CASSLYLRGGTEAFF. In DNA, the CDR3 is TGCGCCAGCAGCTTGTATTTGAGGGGAGGCACTGAAGCTTTCTTT.

This clonotype was counted many times. The chain recombines TRBV15 with TRBJ2-1; 9 positions match TRBD1. The length of the CDR3 is 17 residues. The J segment lost 7 bases and the V segment lost 1 base, leaving 11 bases of the junction unmatched. Germline CDR1 reads LNHNV; CDR2 reads YYDKDF (reference sequence). The CDR3 sequence is CATSRASEGQGVNEQFF. The DNA for the CDR3 is TGTGCCACCAGCAGAGCCAGCGAGGGACAGGGTGTAAATGAGCAGTTCTTC.

This clonotype was seen repeatedly, ten times or more. The chain has TRBV11-2 and TRBJ2-5, with D possibly TRBD2 on 6 matching bases. The CDR3 is 16 residues long. Per the germline V gene, CDR1 is SGHAT and CDR2 is FQNNGV. Trimming shortened V by 0 bases and J by 5 bases, and 16 bases separated the two germline ends. The CDR3 DNA reads TGTGCCAGCAGCTTAGAGTTAGGAGGGTGGGGTGAGACCCAGTACTTC. Protein: CASSLELGGWGETQYF. Combining the CDR3 with reference TRBV11-2 and TRBJ2-5 gives the whole variable domain EAGVAQSPRYKIIEKRQSVAFWCNPISGHATLYWYQQILGQGPKLLIQFQNNGVVDDSQLPKDRFSAERLKGVDSTLKIQPAKLEDSAVYLCASSLELGGWGETQYFGPGTRLLVL.